The 21 T cell receptor beta chains listed next were all sequenced from one sample in a study of T cells in Graves' hyperthyroidism and ophthalmopathy. RNA transcripts yielded amplified TCR beta CDR3 regions. A set of HTBI primers served as the primers for a first-round RT-PCR of the TCR CDR3. TCRdb ran MiXCR on the multiplex PCR reads and lists one entry per CDR3 protein. The data contain fewer than 800,000 distinct CDR3 sequences, 16% of them singletons. Sequenced material: blood. Source of these receptors: a man aged 18 to 30 with Graves' hyperthyroidism.

This clonotype was seen repeatedly, ten times or more. This chain links TRBV28 with TRBJ2-5, with TRBD2 matching over 10 bases. CDR3 length equals 14 residues. J lost 4 bases, V lost 9 bases, and 8 bases had no gene match. Germline V gene sequence: CDR1 MDHEN, CDR2 SYDVKM. The CDR3 region has the DNA TGTGCCAGTGCCCTAGCGGGAGCGGGAGAGACCCAGTACTTC. It codes for CASALAGAGETQYF.

This clonotype was found many times. The chain is built from TRBV2 and TRBJ2-1, with 8 bases aligning to TRBD2. Germline V CDR1 and CDR2: SNHLY, FYNNEI. Trimming at V came to 6 bases and at J to 2 bases, leaving 12 bases not matched to a gene. This CDR3 is built from 17 residues. The CDR3 bases are TGTGCCAGCAGGTACGCGTACGGGGGGGAAGCCTACAATGAGCAGTTCTTC. It encodes CASRYAYGGEAYNEQFF.

V and J are TRBV5-1 and TRBJ2-1; 8 bases agree with TRBD1. Trimming took 1 base from V and 8 from J; bases not matched to a gene: 5. Germline V lookup: CDR1 SGHRS, CDR2 YFSETQ. The CDR3 runs to 14 residues. CDR3 loop: CASSLTAGGDEQFF. In nucleotides, the CDR3 is TGCGCCAGCAGCTTGACTGCAGGGGGCGATGAGCAGTTCTTC.

The chain couples TRBV6-5 to TRBJ2-5, with a weak D call TRBD1 (5 bases). CDR1 is MNHEY and CDR2 is SVGAGI in the germline V gene. The CDR3 consists of 14 residues. Trimming removed 2 bases at V and 1 base at J, with 8 bases between. CDR3 DNA: TGTGCCAGCAGTTACGACGACAGCCAAGAGACCCAGTACTTC. Translation: CASSYDDSQETQYF.

This clonotype has just a few counts. V and J are TRBV28 and TRBJ2-2; 15 bases map to TRBD2. V lost 4 bases to trimming and J lost 6 bases; unmatched junction nucleotides: 3. Germline V gives CDR1 MDHEN, CDR2 SYDVKM. The CDR3 is 16 residues long. The CDR3 protein is CASSSGLAGGSGELFF. CDR3 sequence (DNA): TGTGCCAGCAGTTCGGGACTAGCGGGAGGATCCGGGGAGCTGTTTTTT.

This clonotype was observed a few times. The chain carries TRBV4-3 and TRBJ2-5; TRBD1 matches 9 bases. The germline CDR1 and CDR2 sequences are LGHNA and YSLEER. With V trimmed by 3 bases and J by 5 bases, 7 bases remained unmatched. This CDR3 region has 15 residues. For the CDR3, the DNA is TGCGCCAGCAGCCATCACAGGGGGCTGGGGGAGACCCAGTACTTC. Protein: CASSHHRGLGETQYF.

This chain joins TRBV19 and TRBJ1-1; 7 bases align to TRBD1. The CDR3 spans 15 residues. The germline gives CDR1 LNHDA, CDR2 SQIVND (reference sequence). The V segment lost 7 bases and the J segment 0 bases; nucleotides outside the gene matches: 8. The CDR3 is CASNKQGVVNTEAFF. CDR3 sequence (DNA): TGTGCCAGTAATAAGCAGGGGGTGGTGAACACTGAAGCTTTCTTT.

Ten or more counts support this clonotype. The chain carries TRBV28 and TRBJ1-1, with a weak D call TRBD1 (6 bases). The V and J ends lost 5 bases and 1 base respectively, with 11 bases between them. Germline V gene sequence: CDR1 MDHEN, CDR2 SYDVKM. This CDR3 region has 14 residues. CDR3 in amino acids: CASSHRGGNTEAFF. The CDR3, as DNA: TGTGCCAGCAGTCATCGAGGGGGGAACACTGAAGCTTTCTTT.

The V and J genes are TRBV7-2 and TRBJ1-5, with 8 bases that match TRBD1. The V gene end was trimmed by 2 bases and the J gene end by 1 base; junction bases not matched to a gene: 4. This CDR3 spans 16 amino acids. CDR1 and CDR2 (germline): SGHTA, FQGNSA. The CDR3 DNA reads as TGTGCCAGCAGCTTACTCAGGGGGCGAAGCAATCAGCCCCAGCATTTT. Translated, it gives CASSLLRGRSNQPQHF.

The chain is built from TRBV7-9 and TRBJ1-1; TRBD1 matches 11 bases. Trimming removed 5 bases from V and 5 bases from J; junction bases left unmatched: 10. CDR1 is SEHNR, CDR2 FQNEAQ, per germline (reference sequence). This CDR3 is 16 amino acids long. The DNA of the CDR3 is TGTGCCAGCAGCCCCAGGACAGGGGGCGTACAGACTGAAGCTTTCTTT. Translating gives CASSPRTGGVQTEAFF.

This clonotype was counted between two and nine times. The chain has TRBV27 and TRBJ2-2; TRBD2 matches 7 bases. CDR1 and CDR2 from the germline V gene are MNHEY and SMNVEV (reference sequence). Trimming cost V 8 bases and J 5 bases; bases outside gene matches: 8. The CDR3 is 14 residues long. The CDR3 bases are TGTGCCAGCCGAGGGAGGGTGATGACCGGGGAGCTGTTTTTT. It codes for CASRGRVMTGELFF.

The rearrangement joins TRBV10-3 to TRBJ2-1, with 7 bases lining up with TRBD1. This CDR3 spans 17 amino acids. V gave up 5 bases and J gave up 1 base; unmatched junction bases: 11. Germline CDR1 is ENHRY and CDR2 is SYGVKD. The CDR3 DNA reads TGTGCCATCAGTTCCCCCGGGGACAGCTCATCCTACAATGAGCAGTTCTTC. The encoded protein is CAISSPGDSSSYNEQFF.

This clonotype has at least ten counts. This sequence joins TRBV20-1 and TRBJ2-5, with TRBD2 matching 8 bases. CDR3 length: 13 residues. V was clipped by 2 bases and J by 5 bases; unmatched bases: 4. From germline, CDR1 is DFQATT and CDR2 SNEGSKA (reference sequence). CDR3: CSARKRGWETQYF. CDR3 nucleotide sequence: TGCAGTGCTAGAAAGCGGGGGTGGGAGACCCAGTACTTC.

The rearrangement links TRBV29-1 to TRBJ2-5, with no clear D. V shed 0 bases and J shed 9 bases, with 11 bases lying between them. Looked up from germline, CDR1 is SQVTM and CDR2 is ANQGSEA. The CDR3 extends over 12 amino acids. CDR3 nucleotide sequence: TGCAGCGTTGAAGATCTCGGCCCCTCCCAGTACTTC. Its translation: CSVEDLGPSQYF.

This clonotype came up a few times. This chain links TRBV18 with TRBJ2-1; 14 nucleotides match TRBD2. The CDR3 contains 18 residues. J was trimmed by 0 bases and V by 3 bases; bases with no gene match: 4. The germline gives CDR1 KGHSH, CDR2 LQKENI. CDR3 DNA: TGTGCCAGCTCACCGGGACTAGCGGGAGCGAGCTCCTACAATGAGCAGTTCTTC. It is translated as CASSPGLAGASSYNEQFF.

There are many counts of this clonotype. The chain couples TRBV20-1 to TRBJ2-7; 9 bases are a match to TRBD2. V dropped 5 bases and J dropped 1; count of bases not matched to a gene: 3. CDR1 and CDR2 (germline): DFQATT, SNEGSKA (reference sequence). The CDR3 runs to 13 residues. Here the CDR3 reads CSAVLAGSYEQYF. For the CDR3, the DNA is TGCAGTGCTGTGCTAGCGGGATCCTACGAGCAGTACTTC.

This clonotype occurred a few times. The CDR3 sequence: CANRRQGADTQYF. CDR3 in DNA: TGTGCCAACAGGAGACAGGGGGCGGATACGCAGTATTTT. The chain recombines TRBV2 with TRBJ2-3; 10 bases are shared with TRBD1. Germline CDR1 reads SNHLY; CDR2 reads FYNNEI. The junction had 7 bases not matched to a gene; V was cut back by 10 bases and J by 6 bases. The CDR3 extends over 13 amino acids.

This clonotype was seen just once. A single base separates this from a much larger clone, so it may be a read error. The gene calls are TRBV30 and TRBJ2-1; 11 nucleotides align to TRBD2. Gene TRBJ2-7 matches the end of the DNA better, so the J call may be wrong. The CDR3 length is 14 residues. Germline V lookup: CDR1 GTSNPN, CDR2 SVGIG (reference sequence). CDR3 nucleotide sequence: TGTGCCTGGCGGACTAGCGGGCGAAACAATGAGCAGTACTTC. It yields the protein CAWRTSGRNNEQYF.

This clonotype was counted a few times. The chain is built from TRBV5-1 and TRBJ2-1, with 11 bases lining up with TRBD2. CDR1 SGHRS and CDR2 YFSETQ come from the germline V gene. This CDR3 contains 15 residues. With V trimmed by 4 bases and J by 7 bases, 7 bases remained unmatched. The CDR3 nucleotides are TGCGCCAGCAGCATCCAGGTAGCGGGAGGGAATGAGCAGTTCTTC. Amino acids: CASSIQVAGGNEQFF. The variable domain in full, completed from reference TRBV5-1 and TRBJ2-1, reads KAGVTQTPRYLIKTRGQQVTLSCSPISGHRSVSWYQQTPGQGLQFLFEYFSETQRNKGNFPGRFSGRQFSNSRSEMNVSTLELGDSALYLCASSIQVAGGNEQFFGPGTRLTVL.

This clonotype was counted ten times or more. The chain is built from TRBV2 and TRBJ2-3; D may be TRBD2 (5 bases). The length of the CDR3 is 13 residues. Per germline, CDR1 SNHLY and CDR2 FYNNEI. Between the trimmed V and J ends, which lost 9 bases and 1 base, there was a span of 11 bases. CDR3 sequence: CASLLGGTDTQYF. The CDR3 DNA reads TGTGCCAGTCTTCTCGGGGGCACAGATACGCAGTATTTT.

V usage is TRBV6-1 and J usage is TRBJ2-7; no firm D call. The CDR3 is made up of 13 amino acids. Germline V gene sequence: CDR1 MNHNS, CDR2 SASEGT. V shed 6 bases and J shed 2 bases, with 11 bases lying between them. In DNA, the CDR3 is TGTGCCAGCAGCCGCACTGATCCCTACGAGCAGTACTTC. Protein: CASSRTDPYEQYF.